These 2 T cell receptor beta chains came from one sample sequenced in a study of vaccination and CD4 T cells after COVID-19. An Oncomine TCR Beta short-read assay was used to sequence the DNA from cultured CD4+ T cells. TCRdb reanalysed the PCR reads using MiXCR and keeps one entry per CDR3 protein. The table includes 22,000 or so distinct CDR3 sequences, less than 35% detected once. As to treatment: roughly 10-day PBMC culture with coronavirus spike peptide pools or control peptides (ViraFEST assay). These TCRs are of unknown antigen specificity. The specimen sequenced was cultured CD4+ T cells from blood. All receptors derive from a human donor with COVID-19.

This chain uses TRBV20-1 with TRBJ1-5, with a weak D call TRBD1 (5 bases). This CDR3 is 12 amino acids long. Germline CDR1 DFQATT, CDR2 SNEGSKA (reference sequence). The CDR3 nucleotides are TGCAGAGTAGGGGCACCAAATCAGCCCCAGCATTTT. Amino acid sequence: CRVGAPNQPQHF.

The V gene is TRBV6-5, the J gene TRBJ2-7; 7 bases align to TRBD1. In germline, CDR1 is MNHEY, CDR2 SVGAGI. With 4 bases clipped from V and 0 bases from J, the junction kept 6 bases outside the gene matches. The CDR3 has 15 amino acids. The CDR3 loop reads CASSFPGTDSYEQYF. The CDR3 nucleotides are TGTGCCAGCAGTTTCCCCGGGACAGACTCCTACGAGCAGTACTTC.